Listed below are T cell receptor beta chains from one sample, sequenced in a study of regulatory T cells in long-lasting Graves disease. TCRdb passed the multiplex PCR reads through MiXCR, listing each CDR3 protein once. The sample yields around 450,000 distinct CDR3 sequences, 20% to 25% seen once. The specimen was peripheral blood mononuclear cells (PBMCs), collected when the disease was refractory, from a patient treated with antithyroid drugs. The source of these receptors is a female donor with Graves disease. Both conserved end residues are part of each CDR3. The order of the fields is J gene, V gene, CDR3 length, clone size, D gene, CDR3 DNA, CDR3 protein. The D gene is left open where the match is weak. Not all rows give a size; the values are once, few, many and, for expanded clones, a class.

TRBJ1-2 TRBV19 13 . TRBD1 TGTGCCAGTAGTATCCCCACAGGGGACGGCTACACCTTC CASSIPTGDGYTF
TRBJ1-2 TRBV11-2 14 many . TGTGCCAGCAGCCCCCGGGATCATAACTATGGCTACACCTTC CASSPRDHNYGYTF
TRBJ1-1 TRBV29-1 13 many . TGCAGCGTTGAAGTAGCGATGAACACTGAAGCTTTCTTT CSVEVAMNTEAFF
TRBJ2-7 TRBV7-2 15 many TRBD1 TGTGCCAGCAGCTTATGGGGGACAGGGACGGGGGAGCAGTACTTC CASSLWGTGTGEQYF
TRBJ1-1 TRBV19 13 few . TGTGCCAGTAGTATGTCGTTGAACACTGAAGCTTTCTTT CASSMSLNTEAFF
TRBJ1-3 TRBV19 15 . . TGTGCCAGTAGTATTCGGGGGGGCGATGGAAACACCATATATTTT CASSIRGGDGNTIYF
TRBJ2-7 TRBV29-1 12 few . TGCAGCGTGGGGACCGCGTCCTACGAGCAGTACTTC CSVGTASYEQYF
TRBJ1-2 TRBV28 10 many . TGTGCCAGCTGGGCGGGGGGCTACACCTTC CASWAGGYTF
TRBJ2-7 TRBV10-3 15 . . TGTGCCATCAGGGCCTCCGGGACCCCCTCCTACGAGCAGTACTTC CAIRASGTPSYEQYF
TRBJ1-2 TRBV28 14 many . TGTGCCAGCAGTTTAATGGGGCGCAACTATGGCTACACCTTC CASSLMGRNYGYTF
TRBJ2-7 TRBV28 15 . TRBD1 TGTGCCAGCAGTACTCAGACAGGGTGGGAACTCGAGCAGTACTTC CASSTQTGWELEQYF
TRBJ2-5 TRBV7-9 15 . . TGTGCCAGCAGCTTAGATGGGAATCCCCAAGAGACCCAGTACTTC CASSLDGNPQETQYF
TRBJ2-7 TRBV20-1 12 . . TGCAGTGCCCCCGGTCGGGGGAGTGAGCAGTACTTC CSAPGRGSEQYF
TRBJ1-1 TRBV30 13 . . TGTGCCTGGAGTGCCGGGGGGAACACTGAAGCTTTCTTT CAWSAGGNTEAFF